This T cell receptor (beta chain) was sequenced during a study of cytomegalovirus exposure and HLA in healthy donors. Study-level points and caveats: Among TCR beta chains, those listed as cytomegalovirus-associated numbered over 150. Clonal expansion, a later analysis showed, was greater in HLA-associated TCR beta chains than in equally common others. Using the classifier, cytomegalovirus status was reportedly diagnosed with high specificity and sensitivity.

The CDR3 is 15 residues long. Trimming cost V 0 bases and J 10 bases; bases outside gene matches: 6. Germline V gene sequence: CDR1 MGHRA, CDR2 YSYEKL. Amplification used 60 Vbeta primers and 13 Jbeta primers. As processed by the authors: A later analysis counted 80 million or so unique TCR beta chains, some 12 million shared. Generated by immunoSEQ multiplex PCR, the TCRdb table keeps only in-frame clones and is missing some. D and trimming were read from the DNA, whereas the V and J calls and clone size are those reported in that table. The sample consists of about 160,000 clones, approximately 77% of them appearing once. This clone was observed a handful of times. Its antigen is not identified.

The chain employs TRBV4-1 and TRBJ2-1; 10 bases align to TRBD1. Sequences were obtained from PBMCs. The TCR originated in a man in his fifties or sixties in good health and CMV-seropositive. CDR3 loop: CASSQETTGGWEQFF. DNA for the CDR3: TGCGCCAGCAGCCAAGAAACGACAGGGGGCTGGGAGCAGTTCTTC.